In its sample, the clone carrying this TCR beta chain was seen many times. Its antigen is still unknown. TCRdb re-called the multiplex PCR reads through MiXCR, storing one row per CDR3 protein. The data contain about 63,000 distinct CDR3 sequences, approximately 57% of them singletons. The data were taken from a study of breast tumors, draining lymph nodes, adjacent tissues. Findings of the study overall: Data only fit, rather than demonstrated, lymph node origin of most tumor T cells.

Sample: breast tumor tissue. This sequence was found in a female donor with breast cancer. Some clones in this sample may be carry-over from other donors' samples.

The chain's CDR3 is CASSLQGDYGYTF. The CDR3 DNA reads as TGTGCCAGCAGCTTACAGGGTGACTATGGCTACACCTTC. The V gene is TRBV5-5, the J gene TRBJ1-2; weak D call: TRBD1 (6 bases). The CDR3 has 13 amino acids. Germline lookup yields CDR1 SGHKS and CDR2 YYEKEE (reference sequence). The V end was cut by 2 bases, the J end by 3 bases, with 8 bases between.